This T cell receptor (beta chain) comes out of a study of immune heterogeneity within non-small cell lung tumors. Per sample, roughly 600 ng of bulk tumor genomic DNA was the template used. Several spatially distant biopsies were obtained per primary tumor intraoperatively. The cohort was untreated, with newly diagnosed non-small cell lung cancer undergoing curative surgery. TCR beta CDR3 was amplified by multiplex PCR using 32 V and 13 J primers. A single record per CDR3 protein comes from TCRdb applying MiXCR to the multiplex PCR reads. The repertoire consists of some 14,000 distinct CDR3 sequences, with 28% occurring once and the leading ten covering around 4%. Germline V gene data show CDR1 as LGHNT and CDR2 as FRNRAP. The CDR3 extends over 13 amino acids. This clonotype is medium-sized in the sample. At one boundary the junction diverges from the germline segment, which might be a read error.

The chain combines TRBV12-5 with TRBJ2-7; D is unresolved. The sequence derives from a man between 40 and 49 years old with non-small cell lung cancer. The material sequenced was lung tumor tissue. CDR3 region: CASGLVNSYGQYF. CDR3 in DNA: TGTGCTAGTGGTTTGGTAAACAGCTACGGGCAGTACTTC.